This T cell receptor beta chain was retrieved from a study of T-cell reconstitution after alpha-beta-depleted transplantation in children. During its preparation, the TCRbeta library received unique molecular identifiers. TCRdb reprocessed the PCR reads via MiXCR and lists one record per CDR3 protein. The sample consists of approximately 390,000 distinct CDR3 sequences, under 13% of them appearing once. The length of the CDR3 is 16 residues. CDR1 is SGHVS and CDR2 is FQNEAQ in the germline V gene. The trim removed 5 bases at V and 0 bases at J, leaving 4 bases unmatched. The rearrangement links TRBV7-8 to TRBJ2-4; TRBD1 aligns across 10 bases. This TCR came from a human donor who donated a stem cell graft to a child with acute myeloid leukemia. The input for sequencing was PBMCs from the stem cell graft donor, taken from the stem cell graft. The CDR3 here is CASSGTGALAKNIQYF. The DNA of the CDR3 is TGTGCCAGCAGCGGGACAGGGGCCCTAGCCAAAAACATTCAGTACTTC.